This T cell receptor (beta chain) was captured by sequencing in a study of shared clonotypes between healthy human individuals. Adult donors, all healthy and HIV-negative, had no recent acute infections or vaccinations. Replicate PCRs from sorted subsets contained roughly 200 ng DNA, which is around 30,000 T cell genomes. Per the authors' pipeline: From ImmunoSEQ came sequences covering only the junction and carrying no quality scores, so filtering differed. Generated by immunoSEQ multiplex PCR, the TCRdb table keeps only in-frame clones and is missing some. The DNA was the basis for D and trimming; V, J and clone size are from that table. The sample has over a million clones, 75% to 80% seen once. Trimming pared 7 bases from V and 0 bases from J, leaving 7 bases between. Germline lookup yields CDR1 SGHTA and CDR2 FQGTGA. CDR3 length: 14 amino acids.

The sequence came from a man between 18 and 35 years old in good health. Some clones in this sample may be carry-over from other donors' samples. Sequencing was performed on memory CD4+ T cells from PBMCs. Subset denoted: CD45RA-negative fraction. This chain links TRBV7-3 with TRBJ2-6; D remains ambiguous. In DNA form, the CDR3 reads TGTGCCAGCAAGGCTAACTCTGGGGCCAACGTCCTGACTTTC. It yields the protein CASKANSGANVLTF.